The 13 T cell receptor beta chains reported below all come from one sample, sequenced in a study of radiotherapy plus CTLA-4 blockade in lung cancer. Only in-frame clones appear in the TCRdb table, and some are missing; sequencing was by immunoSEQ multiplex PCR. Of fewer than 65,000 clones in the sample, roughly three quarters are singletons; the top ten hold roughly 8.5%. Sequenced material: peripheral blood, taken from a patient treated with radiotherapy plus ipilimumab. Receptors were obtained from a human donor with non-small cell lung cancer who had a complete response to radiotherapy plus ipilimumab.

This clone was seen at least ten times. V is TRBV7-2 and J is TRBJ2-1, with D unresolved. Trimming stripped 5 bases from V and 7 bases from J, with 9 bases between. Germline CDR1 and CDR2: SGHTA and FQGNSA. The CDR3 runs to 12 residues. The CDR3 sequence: CASSPLLNEQFF. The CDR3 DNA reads TGTGCCAGCAGCCCCCTCTTGAATGAGCAGTTCTTC.

CDR3 in amino acids: CASSDPSGGSYTQYF. In nucleotides, the CDR3 is TGCGCCAGCAGTGACCCTAGCGGGGGGTCCTATACGCAGTATTTT. The chain combines TRBV10-1 with TRBJ2-3; 11 bases align to TRBD2. This CDR3 is 15 amino acids long. The V gene's germline CDR1 is WNHNN and CDR2 SYGVQD (reference sequence). V was clipped by 3 bases and J by 7 bases; unmatched bases: 6.

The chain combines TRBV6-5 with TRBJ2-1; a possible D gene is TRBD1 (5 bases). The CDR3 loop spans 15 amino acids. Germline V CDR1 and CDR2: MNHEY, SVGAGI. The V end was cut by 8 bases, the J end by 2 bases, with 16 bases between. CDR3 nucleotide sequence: TGTGCCAGCTTAGGGGCCTGGGGCGCCTACAATGAGCAGTTCTTC. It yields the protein CASLGAWGAYNEQFF.

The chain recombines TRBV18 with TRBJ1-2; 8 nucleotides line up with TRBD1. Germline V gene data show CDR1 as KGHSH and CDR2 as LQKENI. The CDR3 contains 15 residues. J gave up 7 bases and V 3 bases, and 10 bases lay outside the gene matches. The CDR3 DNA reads TGTGCCAGCTCACCTGAGCGACAGGGGCTAGGTGGCTACACCTTC. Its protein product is CASSPERQGLGGYTF.

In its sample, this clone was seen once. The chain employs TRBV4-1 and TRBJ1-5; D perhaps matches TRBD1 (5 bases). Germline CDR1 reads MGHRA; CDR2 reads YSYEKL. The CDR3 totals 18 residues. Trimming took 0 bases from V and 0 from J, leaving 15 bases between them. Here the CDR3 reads CASSQEVLGTDSNQPQHF. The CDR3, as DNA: TGCGCCAGCAGCCAAGAGGTCCTTGGGACTGATAGCAATCAGCCCCAGCATTTT.

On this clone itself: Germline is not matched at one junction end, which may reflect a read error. DNA for the CDR3: TGTGCTAGCAAAGACATCCAAGAGATCCAGTACTTC. It translates to CASKDIQEIQYF. The chain couples TRBV7-7 to TRBJ2-5, with unresolved D. This CDR3 is built from 12 residues. Per the germline V gene, CDR1 is SSHAT and CDR2 is FNYEAQ (reference sequence).

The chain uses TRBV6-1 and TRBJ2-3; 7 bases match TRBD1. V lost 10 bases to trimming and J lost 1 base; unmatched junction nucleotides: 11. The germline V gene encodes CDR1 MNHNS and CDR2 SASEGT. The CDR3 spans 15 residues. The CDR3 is CATSSGGLGTDTQYF. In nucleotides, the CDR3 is TGTGCCACCTCCTCAGGGGGATTGGGCACAGATACGCAGTATTTT.

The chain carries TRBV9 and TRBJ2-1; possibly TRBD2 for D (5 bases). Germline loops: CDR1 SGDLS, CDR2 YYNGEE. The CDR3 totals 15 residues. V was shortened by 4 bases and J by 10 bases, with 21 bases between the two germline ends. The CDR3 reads CASSPGLGIKEEQFF. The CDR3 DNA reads TGTGCCAGCAGCCCCGGGCTCGGGATCAAGGAGGAGCAGTTCTTC.

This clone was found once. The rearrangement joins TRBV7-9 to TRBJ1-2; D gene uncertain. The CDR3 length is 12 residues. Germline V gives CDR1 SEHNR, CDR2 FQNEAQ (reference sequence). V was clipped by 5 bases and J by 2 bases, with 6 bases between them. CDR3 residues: CASSGENYGYTF. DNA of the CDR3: TGTGCCAGCAGCGGAGAGAACTATGGCTACACCTTC.

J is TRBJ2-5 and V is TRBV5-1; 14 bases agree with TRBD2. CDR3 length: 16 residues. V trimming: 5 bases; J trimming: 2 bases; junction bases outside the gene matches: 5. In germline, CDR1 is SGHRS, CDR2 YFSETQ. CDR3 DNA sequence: TGCGCCAGCAGGGATGGGACTAGCGGGGGACAAGAGACCCAGTACTTC. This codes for CASRDGTSGGQETQYF. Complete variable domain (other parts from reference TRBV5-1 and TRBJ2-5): KAGVTQTPRYLIKTRGQQVTLSCSPISGHRSVSWYQQTPGQGLQFLFEYFSETQRNKGNFPGRFSGRQFSNSRSEMNVSTLELGDSALYLCASRDGTSGGQETQYFGPGTRLLVL.

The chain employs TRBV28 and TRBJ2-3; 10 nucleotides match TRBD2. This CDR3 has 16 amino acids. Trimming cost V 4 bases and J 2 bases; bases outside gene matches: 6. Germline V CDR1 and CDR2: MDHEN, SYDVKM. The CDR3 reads CASSSLLAGNTDTQYF. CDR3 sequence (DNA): TGTGCCAGCAGTTCCTTACTAGCGGGAAACACAGATACGCAGTATTTT.

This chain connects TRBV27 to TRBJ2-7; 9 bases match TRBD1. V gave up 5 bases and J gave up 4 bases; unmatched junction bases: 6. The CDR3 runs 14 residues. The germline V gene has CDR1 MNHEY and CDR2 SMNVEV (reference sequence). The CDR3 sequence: CASSTGTGSYEQYF. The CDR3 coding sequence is TGTGCCAGCAGTACCGGGACAGGGTCATACGAGCAGTACTTC.

CDR3 in DNA: TGTGCCAGCAGCCTGGGACTACCCTACGAGCAGTACGTC. Protein: CASSLGLPYEQYV. This chain connects TRBV11-2 to TRBJ2-7; TRBD2 agrees at 7 bases. CDR1 and CDR2 from the germline V gene are SGHAT and FQNNGV. The V and J ends lost 5 bases and 2 bases, in that order; junction bases with no gene match: 3. This CDR3 has 13 amino acids.